The rows below give T cell receptor beta chains drawn from one sample of a study of blood T cell repertoires in COVID-19. Method: immunoSEQ multiplex PCR; TCRdb's copy keeps in-frame clones and lacks some. The sample records some 230,000 clones, more than 75% being singletons. The sample was peripheral blood. The receptors were gathered from a man aged 50-59 years who had recovered from COVID-19. Each CDR3 is given with its conserved first and last residue. D genes are given only for firm matches. Expanded clones are given a class, and other clones once, few, many or no size at all.

J gene: TRBJ1-6; CDR3 length: 14; D gene: -; V gene: TRBV7-9; clone size: -; CDR3 protein: CASTWGTRNSPLHF; CDR3 DNA: TGTGCCAGCACCTGGGGGACACGGAATTCACCCCTCCACTTT
J gene: TRBJ1-2; CDR3 length: 15; D gene: TRBD1; V gene: TRBV16; clone size: -; CDR3 protein: CASSQSIGRGQGYTF; CDR3 DNA: TGTGCCAGCAGCCAATCGATTGGCAGGGGGCAAGGCTACACCTTC
J gene: TRBJ1-6; CDR3 length: 16; D gene: TRBD1; V gene: TRBV30; clone size: -; CDR3 protein: CAWKSTGGADNSPLHF; CDR3 DNA: TGTGCCTGGAAATCGACAGGGGGCGCCGATAATTCACCCCTCCACTTT
J gene: TRBJ1-1; CDR3 length: 13; D gene: -; V gene: TRBV7-2; clone size: -; CDR3 protein: CASSAGGGTEAFF; CDR3 DNA: TGTGCCAGCAGCGCAGGTGGTGGCACTGAAGCTTTCTTT
J gene: TRBJ1-2; CDR3 length: 13; D gene: TRBD1; V gene: TRBV20-1; clone size: -; CDR3 protein: CSASEGGGRGYTF; CDR3 DNA: TGCAGTGCTAGTGAAGGGGGCGGTCGTGGCTACACCTTC
J gene: TRBJ1-1; CDR3 length: 14; D gene: -; V gene: TRBV29-1; clone size: -; CDR3 protein: CSVQGWDKNTEAFF; CDR3 DNA: TGCAGCGTCCAAGGGTGGGACAAGAACACTGAAGCTTTCTTT
J gene: TRBJ2-7; CDR3 length: 15; D gene: -; V gene: TRBV5-4; clone size: -; CDR3 protein: CASSQQVGSSYEQYF; CDR3 DNA: TGTGCCAGCAGTCAGCAAGTGGGGAGCTCCTACGAGCAGTACTTC
J gene: TRBJ2-7; CDR3 length: 16; D gene: TRBD2; V gene: TRBV11-2; clone size: -; CDR3 protein: CASSLWASGSTYEQYF; CDR3 DNA: TGTGCCAGCAGCTTATGGGCTAGCGGGAGTACCTACGAGCAGTACTTC
J gene: TRBJ2-7; CDR3 length: 14; D gene: -; V gene: TRBV4-1; clone size: -; CDR3 protein: CASSQVAGDHEQYF; CDR3 DNA: TGCGCCAGCAGCCAAGTGGCAGGGGACCACGAGCAGTACTTC
J gene: TRBJ1-5; CDR3 length: 15; D gene: -; V gene: TRBV5-5; clone size: -; CDR3 protein: CASSRDTLDNQPQHF; CDR3 DNA: TGTGCCAGCAGCAGAGACACCTTAGATAATCAGCCCCAGCATTTT
J gene: TRBJ2-7; CDR3 length: 15; D gene: -; V gene: TRBV6-2/TRBV6-3; clone size: few; CDR3 protein: CASSNRDFNSYEQYF; CDR3 DNA: TGTGCCAGCAGTAACCGGGACTTCAACTCCTACGAGCAGTACTTC
J gene: TRBJ2-3; CDR3 length: 11; D gene: -; V gene: TRBV28; clone size: -; CDR3 protein: CAGGASDTQYF; CDR3 DNA: TGTGCCGGGGGGGCGTCAGATACGCAGTATTTT
J gene: TRBJ1-3; CDR3 length: 14; D gene: -; V gene: TRBV5-5; clone size: -; CDR3 protein: CASSSYTAGNTIYF; CDR3 DNA: TGTGCCAGCAGCTCCTATACGGCTGGAAACACCATATATTTT